The rows below give T cell receptor beta chains drawn from one sample of a study of CD8+CD57+ T cells in acquired aplastic anemia. From the reads, TCRdb called clonotypes with MiXCR, one entry per CDR3 protein. This table has just over 450,000 distinct CDR3 sequences, around 33% appearing once. The sample comprised sorted CD4+, CD8+, or CD8+CD57+ T cells (not recorded which) from PBMCs. The receptor source for this set is a human donor with aplastic anemia. Both conserved end residues are part of each CDR3.

length	J	V	CDR3
13	TRBJ1-2	TRBV4-2	CASSQDGVVGYTF
15	TRBJ1-6	TRBV2	CASSYGTGNRSPLHF
15	TRBJ2-3	TRBV14	CASSQRTGSTDTQYF
13	TRBJ1-2	TRBV25-1	CASRDRGNYGYTF
13	TRBJ1-5	TRBV12-3/TRBV12-4	CASSPGGVKPQHF
16	TRBJ2-2	TRBV11-1	CASSLVLGGGTGELFF
14	TRBJ1-3	TRBV12-3/TRBV12-4	CASSSNRGGNTIYF
17	TRBJ2-7	TRBV6-5	CASSYSMGIGSNYEQHF
16	TRBJ1-4	TRBV11-2	CASRQDYRGAEEKLFF
16	TRBJ1-4	TRBV10-2	CASSHFPGTRDEKLFF
14	TRBJ2-1	TRBV2	CASSGVLRNNEQFF
12	TRBJ1-2	TRBV10-2	CASSRDDYGYTF
12	TRBJ1-4	TRBV2	CASRGIDEKLFF
15	TRBJ2-2	TRBV7-3	CASSSAAEFTGELFF
14	TRBJ2-3	TRBV20-1	CSASPQQGTDTQYF
11	TRBJ1-2	TRBV24-1	CATGDGYGYTF
12	TRBJ2-3	TRBV5-4	CASSFTHDTQYF
14	TRBJ2-2	TRBV10-3	CAIRQGALNGELFF
15	TRBJ2-3	TRBV20-1	CSARDLGTGTDTQYF
15	TRBJ2-4	TRBV24-1	CATSGGGPAKNIQYF
12	TRBJ2-5	TRBV10-3	CASAGPQETQYF
15	TRBJ1-5	TRBV19	CATADRAGPNQPQHF
15	TRBJ2-7	TRBV7-9	CASSQSGTDRGEQYF
12	TRBJ1-2	TRBV6-4	CASSDYGQSYTF
16	TRBJ1-6	TRBV4-1	CASSQFLDRENSPLHF
15	TRBJ2-7	TRBV29-1	CSVDRGGTGVYGQYF
12	TRBJ2-5	TRBV12-5	CASATDRRSQYF
14	TRBJ1-3	TRBV7-2	CASSARGPGNTIYF
14	TRBJ2-7	TRBV12-3/TRBV12-4	CASTTVGQGYEQYF
14	TRBJ2-2	TRBV6-2/TRBV6-3	CASRLRLAYGELFF
15	TRBJ2-7	TRBV5-6	CASSLAGTKAYEQYF
16	TRBJ1-3	TRBV15	CATSGSRTVSGNTIYF
15	TRBJ2-2	TRBV19	CASSIVLRDTGELFF
16	TRBJ2-5	TRBV4-2	CASSHDTHSGGETQYF
15	TRBJ2-7	TRBV2	CATSTAGTAIYEQYF
13	TRBJ1-4	TRBV7-9	CASSDSGDEKLFF
12	TRBJ1-2	TRBV10-2	CASREGDYGYTF
18	TRBJ2-7	TRBV9	CASSAGLAGPSGSYEQYF
13	TRBJ2-5	TRBV9	CASSVLGGETQYF
14	TRBJ2-2	TRBV7-6	CASSIRQSGGELFF
16	TRBJ2-3	TRBV11-1	CASSGVGVLITDTQYF